The table lists the clone carrying this T cell receptor beta chain with a few counts. Its target is not known. The data originate from a study of CD8 T cells in ankylosing spondylitis. Study results and caveats: CD8+ disease-linked clones were present at relatively low frequencies in blood. Blood of patients with ankylosing spondylitis appeared to be characterized by a TCR beta motif of several highly homologous variants. Reportedly, significant enrichment of disease-linked clones occurred in matched ankylosing spondylitis synovial fluid.

Quantitative molecular-barcoded 5'-RACE generated the TCR beta libraries. TCRdb ran MiXCR on the 5' RACE reads and lists one entry per CDR3 protein. The sample comprises some 130,000 distinct CDR3 sequences, 15% to 20% of which are singletons, and approximately 30% rests with the top ten. The trim removed 4 bases at V and 3 bases at J, leaving 2 bases unmatched. Looked up from germline, CDR1 is SNHLY and CDR2 is FYNNEI. The CDR3 spans 13 residues. Sequenced input: blood, either unsorted or a sorted T cell fraction (not recorded which). This clonotype was sampled from a male donor with ankylosing spondylitis. V usage is TRBV2 and J usage is TRBJ2-7; the match to TRBD2 covers 8 bases. CDR3: CASSAGGVYEQYF. CDR3 DNA sequence: TGTGCCAGCAGTGCGGGGGGGGTCTACGAGCAGTACTTC. The variable domain in full, with the rest retrieved from reference TRBV2 and TRBJ2-7, is EPEVTQTPSHQVTQMGQEVILRCVPISNHLYFYWYRQILGQKVEFLVSFYNNEISEKSEIFDDQFSVERPDGSNFTLKIRSTKLEDSAMYFCASSAGGVYEQYFGPGTRLTVT.